A selection of T cell receptor beta chains follows, all from one sample in a study of CD4 T cells in relation to SARS-CoV-2 and coronaviruses. The method was immunoSEQ multiplex PCR; TCRdb's version includes in-frame clones alone and lacks a portion of them. Of roughly 20,000 clones in the sample, around three quarters were seen once. Their antigens are not known. The sequenced sample consisted of CD4+ T cells from PBMCs, cultured in vitro. These receptors came from a human donor in good health. CDR3s include the opening cysteine and the closing phenylalanine or tryptophan. Fields, in order: J gene, D gene, V gene, clone size, CDR3 length, CDR3 protein, CDR3 DNA. A D gene is named only where the DNA matches it firmly. Where a row states a size, it is once, few, many or the class of an expanded clone; other rows omit it.

j_gene: TRBJ1-4
d_gene: NA
v_gene: TRBV11-2
abundance: few
len: 16
CDR3aa: CASSFSLRPTNEKLFF
CDR3nt: TGTGCCAGCAGCTTTTCTCTACGGCCAACTAATGAAAAACTGTTTTTT

j_gene: TRBJ2-3
d_gene: TRBD2
v_gene: TRBV10-3
abundance: NA
len: 14
CDR3aa: CAIRPSGETDTQYF
CDR3nt: TGTGCCATCAGACCGAGCGGGGAGACAGATACGCAGTATTTT

j_gene: TRBJ1-5
d_gene: NA
v_gene: TRBV12-2
abundance: few
len: 16
CDR3aa: CASRLGGGRSNQPQHF
CDR3nt: TGTGCAAGTCGCTTAGGGGGGGGACGTAGCAATCAGCCCCAGCATTTT

j_gene: TRBJ1-1
d_gene: TRBD1
v_gene: TRBV7-9
abundance: once
len: 16
CDR3aa: CASSSTGGLELTEAFF
CDR3nt: TGTGCCAGCAGCTCGACAGGGGGATTAGAGCTCACTGAAGCTTTCTTT

j_gene: TRBJ1-2
d_gene: NA
v_gene: TRBV15
abundance: NA
len: 14
CDR3aa: CATSRDWNSLGYTF
CDR3nt: TGTGCCACCAGCAGAGATTGGAATAGTCTGGGCTACACCTTC

j_gene: TRBJ1-6
d_gene: NA
v_gene: TRBV19
abundance: few
len: 15
CDR3aa: CASSAQASTNSPLHF
CDR3nt: TGTGCCAGTAGTGCCCAGGCCTCTACCAATTCACCCCTCCACTTT

j_gene: TRBJ2-1
d_gene: TRBD1
v_gene: TRBV19
abundance: NA
len: 15
CDR3aa: CASSKQGAAGAEQFF
CDR3nt: TGTGCCAGTAGTAAACAGGGGGCGGCAGGGGCTGAGCAGTTCTTC

j_gene: TRBJ1-2
d_gene: TRBD1
v_gene: TRBV7-3
abundance: NA
len: 13
CDR3aa: CASSRDRGGGYTF
CDR3nt: TGTGCCAGCAGCCGAGACAGGGGGGGAGGCTACACCTTC

j_gene: TRBJ1-2
d_gene: TRBD1
v_gene: TRBV5-4
abundance: NA
len: 14
CDR3aa: CASSWGGQEPGYTF
CDR3nt: TGTGCCAGCAGCTGGGGTGGACAGGAGCCTGGCTACACCTTC

j_gene: TRBJ2-1
d_gene: NA
v_gene: TRBV10-3
abundance: NA
len: 13
CDR3aa: CAIRSPLGGEQFF
CDR3nt: TGTGCCATCAGGTCCCCATTAGGAGGTGAGCAGTTCTTC

j_gene: TRBJ2-3
d_gene: NA
v_gene: TRBV7-3
abundance: NA
len: 16
CDR3aa: CASSPTNSLSTDTQYF
CDR3nt: TGTGCCAGCAGCCCCACTAATAGCTTGAGCACAGATACGCAGTATTTT

j_gene: TRBJ2-3
d_gene: NA
v_gene: TRBV7-9
abundance: NA
len: 12
CDR3aa: CASSVLEDTQYF
CDR3nt: TGTGCCAGCAGCGTTTTGGAAGATACGCAGTATTTT

j_gene: TRBJ1-6
d_gene: NA
v_gene: TRBV9
abundance: NA
len: 16
CDR3aa: CASRRSQGFDNSPLHF
CDR3nt: TGTGCCAGCAGGAGGTCCCAGGGGTTCGATAATTCACCCCTCCACTTT

j_gene: TRBJ1-1
d_gene: NA
v_gene: TRBV2
abundance: NA
len: 15
CDR3aa: CASVELGMENTEAFF
CDR3nt: TGTGCCAGCGTCGAGTTAGGGATGGAGAACACTGAAGCTTTCTTT

j_gene: TRBJ2-2
d_gene: TRBD2
v_gene: TRBV9
abundance: few
len: 15
CDR3aa: CASTQLAGRPGELFF
CDR3nt: TGTGCCAGCACCCAACTAGCGGGCCGGCCTGGGGAGCTGTTTTTT

j_gene: TRBJ1-5
d_gene: NA
v_gene: TRBV9
abundance: NA
len: 15
CDR3aa: CASSVGGQDNQPQHF
CDR3nt: TGTGCCAGCAGCGTAGGGGGACAAGACAATCAGCCCCAGCATTTT

j_gene: TRBJ2-3
d_gene: TRBD2
v_gene: TRBV5-1
abundance: NA
len: 18
CDR3aa: CASSQGLAGPLSTDTQYF
CDR3nt: TGCGCCAGCAGCCAAGGGCTAGCGGGCCCACTTAGCACAGATACGCAGTATTTT

j_gene: TRBJ2-7
d_gene: TRBD2
v_gene: TRBV19
abundance: few
len: 16
CDR3aa: CASSIGTSGTLYEQYF
CDR3nt: TGTGCCAGTAGTATTGGTACTAGCGGGACCCTCTACGAGCAGTACTTC

j_gene: TRBJ2-1
d_gene: NA
v_gene: TRBV6-4
abundance: NA
len: 12
CDR3aa: CASSDSINEQFF
CDR3nt: TGTGCCAGCAGTGACTCTATCAATGAGCAGTTCTTC

j_gene: TRBJ1-3
d_gene: TRBD1
v_gene: TRBV30
abundance: NA
len: 14
CDR3aa: CAWRRQGPRNTIYF
CDR3nt: TGTGCCTGGAGAAGACAGGGACCGAGAAACACCATATATTTT

j_gene: TRBJ2-1
d_gene: TRBD2
v_gene: TRBV6-5
abundance: NA
len: 16
CDR3aa: CASSSGLAGGPGEQFF
CDR3nt: TGTGCCAGCAGTTCTGGACTAGCGGGAGGGCCGGGTGAGCAGTTCTTC

j_gene: TRBJ1-6
d_gene: NA
v_gene: TRBV7-9
abundance: NA
len: 13
CDR3aa: CASSATDNSPLHF
CDR3nt: TGTGCCAGCAGCGCGACAGATAATTCACCCCTCCACTTT

j_gene: TRBJ2-2
d_gene: NA
v_gene: TRBV2
abundance: few
len: 15
CDR3aa: CASSDDGSSTGELFF
CDR3nt: TGTGCCAGCAGTGATGATGGCAGCAGCACCGGGGAGCTGTTTTTT

j_gene: TRBJ2-1
d_gene: NA
v_gene: TRBV6-6
abundance: NA
len: 13
CDR3aa: CASSYSTGNEQFF
CDR3nt: TGTGCCAGCAGTTACTCGACGGGGAACGAGCAGTTCTTC

j_gene: TRBJ2-7
d_gene: NA
v_gene: TRBV6-5
abundance: NA
len: 14
CDR3aa: CASSIGDGPYEQYF
CDR3nt: TGTGCCAGCAGTATAGGGGACGGGCCCTACGAGCAGTACTTC

j_gene: TRBJ1-2
d_gene: NA
v_gene: TRBV29-1
abundance: NA
len: 13
CDR3aa: CSVGAPTNYGYTF
CDR3nt: TGCAGCGTCGGTGCGCCTACTAACTATGGCTACACCTTC

j_gene: TRBJ1-2
d_gene: NA
v_gene: TRBV7-9
abundance: NA
len: 12
CDR3aa: CASSLAGSGYTF
CDR3nt: TGTGCCAGCAGCTTAGCGGGCAGTGGCTACACCTTC

j_gene: TRBJ2-5
d_gene: NA
v_gene: TRBV24-1
abundance: NA
len: 13
CDR3aa: CATMGGNQETQYF
CDR3nt: TGTGCCACCATGGGCGGAAACCAAGAGACCCAGTACTTC

j_gene: TRBJ1-2
d_gene: NA
v_gene: TRBV20-1
abundance: NA
len: 14
CDR3aa: CSASGLTQAYGYTF
CDR3nt: TGCAGTGCTAGTGGCCTGACGCAGGCCTATGGCTACACCTTC

j_gene: TRBJ2-6
d_gene: TRBD1
v_gene: TRBV4-2
abundance: NA
len: 18
CDR3aa: CASSHLTGGVTGANVLTF
CDR3nt: TGTGCCAGCAGCCACCTGACAGGGGGCGTGACTGGGGCCAACGTCCTGACTTTC

j_gene: TRBJ1-6
d_gene: TRBD1
v_gene: TRBV7-2
abundance: NA
len: 14
CDR3aa: CASSTGQENSPLHF
CDR3nt: TGTGCCAGCAGCACAGGACAGGAAAATTCACCCCTCCACTTT

j_gene: TRBJ2-5
d_gene: NA
v_gene: TRBV6-2/TRBV6-3
abundance: NA
len: 15
CDR3aa: CASSYWGTAGATQYF
CDR3nt: TGTGCCAGCAGTTATTGGGGGACGGCAGGGGCGACCCAGTACTTC

j_gene: TRBJ2-6
d_gene: NA
v_gene: TRBV7-2
abundance: once
len: 19
CDR3aa: CASRFRIAEVLSGANVLTF
CDR3nt: TGTGCCAGCAGATTTAGAATAGCGGAGGTCCTCTCTGGGGCCAACGTCCTGACTTTC

j_gene: TRBJ2-3
d_gene: TRBD2
v_gene: TRBV6-5
abundance: NA
len: 15
CDR3aa: CASSYSREETDTQYF
CDR3nt: TGTGCCAGCAGTTACTCGCGGGAGGAGACAGATACGCAGTATTTT

j_gene: TRBJ2-6
d_gene: TRBD1
v_gene: TRBV28
abundance: NA
len: 17
CDR3aa: CAGGQGGSFSGANVLTF
CDR3nt: TGTGCCGGGGGACAGGGGGGCTCTTTCTCTGGGGCCAACGTCCTGACTTTC

j_gene: TRBJ2-1
d_gene: TRBD1
v_gene: TRBV24-1
abundance: NA
len: 12
CDR3aa: CATSDPGTGEFF
CDR3nt: TGTGCCACCAGTGACCCCGGGACAGGGGAGTTCTTC

j_gene: TRBJ2-1
d_gene: TRBD2
v_gene: TRBV5-1
abundance: NA
len: 18
CDR3aa: CASSLGTSGSISWNEQFF
CDR3nt: TGCGCCAGCAGCTTGGGGACTAGCGGGAGTATCTCCTGGAATGAGCAGTTCTTC

j_gene: TRBJ2-1
d_gene: NA
v_gene: TRBV19
abundance: few
len: 13
CDR3aa: CASSIREPHEQFF
CDR3nt: TGTGCCAGTAGTATTCGGGAGCCCCATGAGCAGTTCTTC

j_gene: TRBJ2-5
d_gene: NA
v_gene: TRBV6-1
abundance: NA
len: 14
CDR3aa: CASSTTTGGETQYF
CDR3nt: TGTGCCAGCAGTACGACGACAGGAGGAGAGACCCAGTACTTC

j_gene: TRBJ1-1
d_gene: NA
v_gene: TRBV27
abundance: NA
len: 14
CDR3aa: CASSLRGLNTEAFF
CDR3nt: TGTGCCAGCAGTTTAAGGGGCTTGAACACTGAAGCTTTCTTT

j_gene: TRBJ2-1
d_gene: TRBD1
v_gene: TRBV5-1
abundance: NA
len: 15
CDR3aa: CASSFGQGAYNEQFF
CDR3nt: TGCGCCAGCAGCTTCGGACAGGGGGCCTACAATGAGCAGTTCTTC

j_gene: TRBJ2-5
d_gene: TRBD2
v_gene: TRBV2
abundance: NA
len: 14
CDR3aa: CASSEGGGPETQYF
CDR3nt: TGTGCCAGCAGTGAAGGGGGAGGGCCGGAGACCCAGTACTTC

j_gene: TRBJ2-2
d_gene: NA
v_gene: TRBV25-1
abundance: NA
len: 13
CDR3aa: CASSELGTGELFF
CDR3nt: TGTGCCAGCAGTGAATTAGGTACCGGGGAGCTGTTTTTT

j_gene: TRBJ1-1
d_gene: NA
v_gene: TRBV2
abundance: once
len: 13
CDR3aa: CASSTARNTEAFF
CDR3nt: TGTGCCAGCTCAACCGCCAGGAACACTGAAGCTTTCTTT

j_gene: TRBJ2-5
d_gene: NA
v_gene: TRBV15
abundance: NA
len: 14
CDR3aa: CATSRGGWGETQYF
CDR3nt: TGTGCCACCAGCAGAGGGGGTTGGGGAGAGACCCAGTACTTC

j_gene: TRBJ1-2
d_gene: TRBD1
v_gene: TRBV30
abundance: NA
len: 14
CDR3aa: CAWRRDRENYGYTF
CDR3nt: TGTGCCTGGAGAAGGGACAGGGAAAACTATGGCTACACCTTC

j_gene: TRBJ2-1
d_gene: NA
v_gene: TRBV7-3
abundance: NA
len: 15
CDR3aa: CASSLSGNPGNEQFF
CDR3nt: TGTGCCAGCAGCTTAAGCGGGAACCCGGGCAATGAGCAGTTCTTC

j_gene: TRBJ1-4
d_gene: NA
v_gene: TRBV12-3/TRBV12-4
abundance: NA
len: 13
CDR3aa: CASREGVGEKLFF
CDR3nt: TGTGCCAGCCGTGAGGGAGTCGGGGAAAAACTGTTTTTT

j_gene: TRBJ2-1
d_gene: TRBD1
v_gene: TRBV19
abundance: NA
len: 15
CDR3aa: CASSSRRDRVDEQFF
CDR3nt: TGTGCCAGTAGTTCACGGAGGGACAGGGTCGATGAGCAGTTCTTC

j_gene: TRBJ2-7
d_gene: NA
v_gene: TRBV2
abundance: NA
len: 13
CDR3aa: CASTLGGVYEQYF
CDR3nt: TGTGCCAGCACCCTCGGAGGGGTCTACGAGCAGTACTTC

j_gene: TRBJ1-6
d_gene: NA
v_gene: TRBV11-2
abundance: NA
len: 13
CDR3aa: CASSRQTNSPLHF
CDR3nt: TGTGCCAGCAGCCGACAGACTAATTCACCCCTCCACTTT

j_gene: TRBJ2-7
d_gene: NA
v_gene: TRBV28
abundance: NA
len: 13
CDR3aa: CASTRGLTYEQYF
CDR3nt: TGTGCCAGCACCCGGGGGCTGACTTACGAGCAGTACTTC

j_gene: TRBJ1-1
d_gene: NA
v_gene: TRBV24-1
abundance: NA
len: 12
CDR3aa: CATSDTNTEAFF
CDR3nt: TGTGCCACCAGTGATACTAATACTGAAGCTTTCTTT

j_gene: TRBJ1-5
d_gene: TRBD1
v_gene: TRBV6-2/TRBV6-3
abundance: NA
len: 14
CDR3aa: CASSYSGTGRPQHF
CDR3nt: TGTGCCAGCAGTTACTCGGGGACAGGCCGGCCCCAGCATTTT

j_gene: TRBJ2-5
d_gene: NA
v_gene: TRBV14
abundance: few
len: 12
CDR3aa: CASRQGGETQYF
CDR3nt: TGTGCCAGCAGGCAAGGAGGAGAGACCCAGTACTTC